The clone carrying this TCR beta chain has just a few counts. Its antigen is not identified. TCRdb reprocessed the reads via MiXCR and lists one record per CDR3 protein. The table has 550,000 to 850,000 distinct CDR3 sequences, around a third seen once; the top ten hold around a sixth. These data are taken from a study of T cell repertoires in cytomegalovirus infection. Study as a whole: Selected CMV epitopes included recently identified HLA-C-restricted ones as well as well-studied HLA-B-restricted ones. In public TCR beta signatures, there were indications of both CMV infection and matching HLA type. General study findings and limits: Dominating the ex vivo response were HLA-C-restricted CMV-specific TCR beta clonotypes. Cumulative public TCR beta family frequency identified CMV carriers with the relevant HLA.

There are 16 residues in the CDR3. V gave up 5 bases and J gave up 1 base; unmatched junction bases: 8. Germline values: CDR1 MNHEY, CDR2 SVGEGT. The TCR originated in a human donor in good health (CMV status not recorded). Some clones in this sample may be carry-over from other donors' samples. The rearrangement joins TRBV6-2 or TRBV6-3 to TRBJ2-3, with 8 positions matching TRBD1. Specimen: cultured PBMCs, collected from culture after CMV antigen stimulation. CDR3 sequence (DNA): TGTGCCAGCAGTCCTTGGACAGGGATCGGCACAGATACGCAGTATTTT. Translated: CASSPWTGIGTDTQYF.